This T cell receptor beta chain was captured by sequencing in a study of cytomegalovirus exposure and HLA in healthy donors. Turning to this clone: Its cognate antigen is unknown.

After removal of 5 bases from V and 6 bases from J, the junction contained 3 bases not matched to a gene. The CDR3 totals 12 residues. The germline gives CDR1 SEHNR, CDR2 FQNEAQ (reference sequence). The PCR had 60 Vbeta and 13 Jbeta primers. Clones were sequenced by immunoSEQ multiplex PCR, and TCRdb holds only the in-frame ones, with some missing. The data contain 150,000 to 170,000 clones, roughly 80% of them seen just once; the ten biggest clones take up under 1.5%. General study results and limits: Sequencing likely produced, as an artifact, a cluster of highly shared sequence variants. A later look showed TCR association rates differing by HLA locus, highest for DRB1 and lowest for HLA-C.

The sequencing input was PBMCs. The chain has TRBV7-9 and TRBJ1-1, with 7 bases fitting TRBD1. This TCR was sampled from a young man in good health and CMV-seronegative. In DNA form, the CDR3 reads TGTGCCAGCAGCCCTGACAGGGCTGAAGCTTTCTTT. Protein: CASSPDRAEAFF.